This T cell receptor beta chain was identified during a study of T-cell memory formation after mild COVID-19. V was pared by 4 bases and J by 2 bases, with 7 bases of the junction left unmatched. This CDR3 has 15 residues. Germline CDR1 is SGHRS and CDR2 is YFSETQ. TCRdb re-called the 5' RACE reads with MiXCR, one entry per CDR3 protein. The data hold 250,000 to 300,000 distinct CDR3 sequences, with around 15% observed a single time. Sample: PBMCs or a T cell subset sorted from them (not recorded which). V usage is TRBV5-1 and J usage is TRBJ2-3; 7 nucleotides match TRBD1. The clonotype comes from a man between 18 and 29 years old who had mild COVID-19 (a few samples of this study predate the infection). Cell type and time point are not known. CDR3 coding DNA: TGCGCCAGCAGCCAATTTGACAGGGCCACAGATACGCAGTATTTT. This sequence encodes CASSQFDRATDTQYF.